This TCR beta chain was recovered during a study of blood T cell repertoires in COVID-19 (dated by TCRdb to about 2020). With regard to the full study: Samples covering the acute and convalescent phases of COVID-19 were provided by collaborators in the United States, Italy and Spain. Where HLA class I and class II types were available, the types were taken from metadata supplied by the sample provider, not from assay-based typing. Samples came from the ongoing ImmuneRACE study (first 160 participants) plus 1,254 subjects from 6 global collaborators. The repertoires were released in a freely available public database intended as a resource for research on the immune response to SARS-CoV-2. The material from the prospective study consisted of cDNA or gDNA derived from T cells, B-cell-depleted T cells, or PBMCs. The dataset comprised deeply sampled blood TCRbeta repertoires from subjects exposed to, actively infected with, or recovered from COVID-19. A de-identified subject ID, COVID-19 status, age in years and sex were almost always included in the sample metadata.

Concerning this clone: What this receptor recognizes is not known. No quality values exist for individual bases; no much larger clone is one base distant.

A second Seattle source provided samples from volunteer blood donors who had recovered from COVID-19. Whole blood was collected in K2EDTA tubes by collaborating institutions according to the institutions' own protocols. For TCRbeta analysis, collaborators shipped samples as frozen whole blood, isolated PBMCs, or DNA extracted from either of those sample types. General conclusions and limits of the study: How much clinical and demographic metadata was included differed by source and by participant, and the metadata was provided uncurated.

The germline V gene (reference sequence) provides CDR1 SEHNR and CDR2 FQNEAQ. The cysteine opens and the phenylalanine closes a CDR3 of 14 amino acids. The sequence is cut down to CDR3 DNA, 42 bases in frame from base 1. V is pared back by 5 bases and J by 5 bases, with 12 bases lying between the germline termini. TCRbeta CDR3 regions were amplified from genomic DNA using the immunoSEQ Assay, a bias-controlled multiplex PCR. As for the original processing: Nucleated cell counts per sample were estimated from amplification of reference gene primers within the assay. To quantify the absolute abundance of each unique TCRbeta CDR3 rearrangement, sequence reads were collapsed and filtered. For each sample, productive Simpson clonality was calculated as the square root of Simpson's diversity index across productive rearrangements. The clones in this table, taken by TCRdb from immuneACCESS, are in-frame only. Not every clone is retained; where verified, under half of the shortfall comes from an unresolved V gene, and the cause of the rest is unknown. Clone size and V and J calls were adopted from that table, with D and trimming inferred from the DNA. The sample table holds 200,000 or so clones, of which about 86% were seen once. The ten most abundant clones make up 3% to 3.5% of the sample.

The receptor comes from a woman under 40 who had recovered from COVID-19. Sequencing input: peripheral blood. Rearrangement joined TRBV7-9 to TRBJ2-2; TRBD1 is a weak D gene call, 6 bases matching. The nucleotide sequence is TGTGCCAGCAGCACGCACAGGGTGACCGGGGAGCTGTTTTTT. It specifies CASSTHRVTGELFF.